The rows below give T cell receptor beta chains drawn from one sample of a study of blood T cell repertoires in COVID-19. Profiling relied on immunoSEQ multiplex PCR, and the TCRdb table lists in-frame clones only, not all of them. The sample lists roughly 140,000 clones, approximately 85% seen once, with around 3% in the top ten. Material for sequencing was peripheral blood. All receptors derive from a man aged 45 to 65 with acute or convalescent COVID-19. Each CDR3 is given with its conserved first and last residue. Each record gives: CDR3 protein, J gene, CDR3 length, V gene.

CDR3aa: CASSGRGDYGYTF; j_gene: TRBJ1-2; len: 13; v_gene: TRBV7-9
CDR3aa: CASSLETSGGPDTQYF; j_gene: TRBJ2-3; len: 16; v_gene: TRBV5-6
CDR3aa: CASSQRTGFASGIHFEQFF; j_gene: TRBJ2-1; len: 19; v_gene: TRBV7-2
CDR3aa: CASSSRQGTYEQYF; j_gene: TRBJ2-7; len: 14; v_gene: TRBV19
CDR3aa: CASSGTGETNEKLFF; j_gene: TRBJ1-4; len: 15; v_gene: TRBV5-1
CDR3aa: CASSLGHREETQYF; j_gene: TRBJ2-5; len: 14; v_gene: TRBV5-1
CDR3aa: CASSIRGVTYNEQFF; j_gene: TRBJ2-1; len: 15; v_gene: TRBV19
CDR3aa: CASSLGGQEGQFF; j_gene: TRBJ2-1; len: 13; v_gene: TRBV7-3
CDR3aa: CASSEVLGQGVGYTF; j_gene: TRBJ1-2; len: 15; v_gene: TRBV10-1
CDR3aa: CASSPGTGFIPPEVFAQHF; j_gene: TRBJ1-5; len: 19; v_gene: TRBV28
CDR3aa: CASSRSSGNTIYF; j_gene: TRBJ1-3; len: 13; v_gene: TRBV6-5
CDR3aa: CASSSASGRGNEQFF; j_gene: TRBJ2-1; len: 15; v_gene: TRBV5-1
CDR3aa: CASTGGVSGANVLTF; j_gene: TRBJ2-6; len: 15; v_gene: TRBV5-4
CDR3aa: CASSFGGPHNEQFF; j_gene: TRBJ2-1; len: 14; v_gene: TRBV7-9
CDR3aa: CASSAQTGNTIYF; j_gene: TRBJ1-3; len: 13; v_gene: TRBV28
CDR3aa: CATSDPGGNGTDTQYF; j_gene: TRBJ2-3; len: 16; v_gene: TRBV24-1
CDR3aa: CASSNLETNYGYTF; j_gene: TRBJ1-2; len: 14; v_gene: TRBV27
CDR3aa: CASSSTSGINYNEQFF; j_gene: TRBJ2-1; len: 16; v_gene: TRBV6-5
CDR3aa: CASSFGVLMGF; j_gene: TRBJ2-6; len: 11; v_gene: TRBV12-3/TRBV12-4
CDR3aa: CASSAQDYGYTF; j_gene: TRBJ1-2; len: 12; v_gene: TRBV12-3/TRBV12-4
CDR3aa: CASSLEGSSTDTQYF; j_gene: TRBJ2-3; len: 15; v_gene: TRBV11-2
CDR3aa: CASSLGQGANAGELFF; j_gene: TRBJ2-2; len: 16; v_gene: TRBV3-1/TRBV3-2
CDR3aa: CSVEVQAGNEQFF; j_gene: TRBJ2-1; len: 13; v_gene: TRBV29-1